This T cell receptor (beta chain) was sequenced for a study of molecular identifiers for immune sequencing clone quantification. Study results and limitations: Clones with over 20 RNA copies captured over 99% of effector molecules but under 1% of naive ones. Investigators reportedly could detect spiked Jurkat TCR RNA from one cell among over 750,000 naive cells.

Via MiXCR, TCRdb re-called the PCR reads, giving one row per CDR3 protein. The data hold about 9,800 distinct CDR3 sequences, with 15% to 20% observed a single time. Sorting recovered naive CD8 T cells on a CD8+CD4-CCR7+CD45RA+ profile. In germline, CDR1 is SEHNR, CDR2 FQNEAQ (reference sequence). V gave up 5 bases and J gave up 1 base, with 11 bases separating them. CDR3 length equals 14 residues. This clonotype is medium-sized in the sample. Its antigen is unknown. The clonotype originates from a human donor in good health. Some libraries in this study had Jurkat cell RNA spiked in. Sequenced sample: naive CD8+ T cells from blood, with Jurkat cell RNA spiked in. Subset noted: FACS-sorted CD8+CD4-CCR7+CD45RA+ naive T cells. This chain connects TRBV7-9 to TRBJ1-1; D is unresolved. The CDR3 loop is CASSPDHTNTEAFF. CDR3 nucleotides: TGTGCCAGCAGCCCCGACCATACGAACACTGAAGCTTTCTTT.